This passage covers 6 T cell receptor beta chains from one sample sequenced in a study of T cells in Graves' hyperthyroidism and ophthalmopathy. Researchers took RNA transcripts and amplified the TCR beta CDR3 regions from them. The study used the HTBI primer set for a first-round RT-PCR of the TCR CDR3. MiXCR, run by TCRdb on the multiplex PCR reads, gives a single entry per CDR3 protein. The repertoire consists of roughly 300,000 distinct CDR3 sequences, with about 20% occurring once and the leading ten covering around 47%. The specimen was blood. The receptors were gathered from a woman in her fifties or sixties with Graves' hyperthyroidism.

The genes are TRBV18 and TRBJ1-1; tentative D call: TRBD1 (5 bases). This CDR3 has 15 amino acids. From germline, CDR1 is KGHSH and CDR2 LQKENI. V lost 2 bases and J 1 base, leaving 11 bases between the germline ends. Written as DNA, the CDR3 is TGTGCCAGCTCACCAATGGCAACAGGGAACACTGAAGCTTTCTTT. This encodes CASSPMATGNTEAFF.

The chain joins TRBV20-1 to TRBJ2-3; perhaps TRBD1 as D (6 bases). V was pared by 3 bases and J by 0 bases, with 10 bases between. Germline V gene sequence: CDR1 DFQATT, CDR2 SNEGSKA (reference sequence). The CDR3 runs to 14 residues. The CDR3 protein is CSARDTGSTDTQYF. The CDR3, as DNA: TGCAGTGCTAGGGATACAGGGAGCACAGATACGCAGTATTTT.

The sample holds a few counts of this clonotype. The chain joins TRBV19 to TRBJ2-7; 7 nucleotides line up with TRBD2. Germline lookup yields CDR1 LNHDA and CDR2 SQIVND (reference sequence). The CDR3 totals 17 residues. J gave up 5 bases and V 5 bases, and 18 bases lay outside the gene matches. CDR3 protein: CASSPQRDSGRLDEQYF. The CDR3 DNA is TGTGCCAGTAGTCCGCAGCGGGACTCCGGGAGACTCGACGAGCAGTACTTC.

V is TRBV5-1 and J is TRBJ1-6; TRBD1 is a possible D gene (5 bases). Germline V lookup: CDR1 SGHRS, CDR2 YFSETQ. The CDR3 runs to 15 residues. V lost 4 bases to trimming and J lost 5 bases, with 13 bases between them. The CDR3 protein is CASSLDRTDNSPLHF. CDR3 sequence (DNA): TGCGCCAGCAGCCTAGACAGAACCGATAATTCACCCCTCCACTTT.

CDR3 DNA sequence: TGTGCCAGCAGTGTTGGCAGTAGGGGGGGTAATATGAATGAGCAGTTCTTC. Translation gives CASSVGSRGGNMNEQFF. This chain joins TRBV6-1 and TRBJ2-1; perhaps TRBD2 as D (7 bases). Trimming shortened V by 4 bases and J by 7 bases, and 23 bases separated the two germline ends. This CDR3 is built from 17 residues. Germline CDR1 is MNHNS and CDR2 is SASEGT.

This clonotype was recorded at least ten times. This sequence joins TRBV18 and TRBJ1-3; 8 nucleotides line up with TRBD1. Germline CDR1 reads KGHSH; CDR2 reads LQKENI. J gave up 2 bases and V 3 bases, and 9 bases lay outside the gene matches. The CDR3 consists of 17 residues. CDR3 nucleotides: TGTGCCAGCTCACCCGGGCACCGACAGGGGACTGGAAACACCATATATTTT. Translated, it gives CASSPGHRQGTGNTIYF.